This T cell receptor (beta chain) was sequenced for a study of graft-versus-host responses after intestinal transplantation. Study in general: Multivisceral, liver-intestinal, or isolated intestinal transplants were received by the recipients. Recipients uniformly received anti-thymocyte globulin induction, followed by tacrolimus and steroids for around 3 years. Broader study findings: GvH clones detected in recipient marrow included some appearing first in ileum or blood.

In germline, CDR1 is SEHNR, CDR2 FQNEAQ (reference sequence). V was cut by 1 base and J by 1 base, with 14 bases left in between. The CDR3 sequence is 16 residues long. The protocol was immunoSEQ multiplex PCR, while the TCRdb copy is restricted to in-frame clones and leaves out a portion. The sample records 140,000 or so clones, nearly 95% being singletons. To note about this clone: Its antigen is not identified.

The chain joins TRBV7-9 to TRBJ2-7; the D gene is possibly TRBD1 (6 bases). The sequenced sample was unstimulated CD4+ T cells sorted from spleen or lymph node cells, obtained before intestinal transplant. This TCR derives from a human donor who received an intestinal transplant. The DNA for the CDR3 is TGTGCCAGCAGCTTAGTCTCGGCAGGGGCGTCCTACGAGCAGTACTTC. It yields the protein CASSLVSAGASYEQYF. The whole variable domain, remainder taken from reference TRBV7-9 and TRBJ2-7, is DTGVSQNPRHKITKRGQNVTFRCDPISEHNRLYWYRQTLGQGPEFLTYFQNEAQLEKSRLLSDRFSAERPKGSFSTLEIQRTEQGDSAMYLCASSLVSAGASYEQYFGPGTRLTVT.